This passage covers 25 T cell receptor beta chains from one sample sequenced in a study of blood T cell repertoires in COVID-19 (dated by TCRdb to about 2020). The library was obtained by the immunoSEQ multiplex PCR assay. The source is immuneACCESS, and TCRdb retained only in-frame sequences with V and J called. Part of the clones is not carried over; for the studies checked, unresolved V genes explain less than half of this, and the remainder is unexplained. This sample comprises more than 200,000 clones, 88% of them detected only once. The ten top clones hold 0.7% of the sample. Sequenced material: peripheral blood. These receptors all come from a human donor in a cohort sampled during active COVID-19.

The CDR3 loop reads CACYTGQKDGYTF. As DNA, the CDR3 is TGTGCCTGTTATACAGGGCAAAAGGATGGCTACACCTTC. V and J are TRBV30 and TRBJ1-2; D is perhaps TRBD1 (6 bases). CDR3 size: 13 residues. Germline lookup yields CDR1 GTSNPN and CDR2 SVGIG (reference sequence). V was trimmed by 6 bases and J by 6 bases, leaving 17 bases between them.

This clone came up many times. The CDR3 region has the DNA TGTGCCAGCAGCTTTACAGTGTCTGGGGCCAACGTCCTGACTTTC. Its translation: CASSFTVSGANVLTF. The V and J genes are TRBV11-2 and TRBJ2-6; D gene uncertain. Trimming removed 3 bases at V and 1 base at J, with 7 bases between. Germline CDR1 SGHAT, CDR2 FQNNGV. CDR3 size: 15 residues.

The rearrangement joins TRBV30 to TRBJ1-3; no firm D call. The CDR3 spans 14 residues. Germline CDR1 GTSNPN, CDR2 SVGIG (reference sequence). Trimming took 2 bases from V and 1 from J, leaving 9 bases between them. The CDR3 nucleotides read TGTGCCTGGAGTTTCACAAGTTCTGGAAACACCATATATTTT. This gives the protein CAWSFTSSGNTIYF.

The rearrangement links TRBV6-2 or TRBV6-3 to TRBJ1-4; D gene uncertain. V lost 2 bases and J lost 7, with 14 bases in between. Germline loops: CDR1 MNHEY, CDR2 SVGEGT. This CDR3 region has 15 residues. The CDR3, as DNA: TGTGCCAGCAGTTACAATCTTCCGGGGAGTGAAAAACTGTTTTTT. This sequence encodes CASSYNLPGSEKLFF.

The genes are TRBV29-1 and TRBJ2-2; D ambiguous. Trimming removed 5 bases from V and 0 bases from J, with 7 bases in between. CDR1 is SQVTM and CDR2 is ANQGSEA in the germline V gene. This CDR3 has 13 amino acids. The CDR3 DNA follows: TGCAGCGTTTACAGATCGAACACCGGGGAGCTGTTTTTT. Its protein is CSVYRSNTGELFF.

The rearrangement uses TRBV11-2 and TRBJ2-2; 7 bases are shared with TRBD1. The CDR3 contains 16 residues. CDR1 and CDR2 from the germline V gene are SGHAT and FQNNGV. V lost 5 bases, J lost 0 bases, and 6 bases stayed unmatched. Here the CDR3 reads CASSRHGTANTGELFF. The CDR3 DNA sequence: TGTGCCAGCAGCCGCCACGGGACAGCGAACACCGGGGAGCTGTTTTTT.

This chain joins TRBV28 and TRBJ2-7; D may be TRBD1 (6 bases). There are 18 residues in the CDR3. Germline V CDR1 and CDR2: MDHEN, SYDVKM. V lost 6 bases to trimming and J lost 5 bases, with 29 bases between them. CDR3 bases: TGTGCCAGCAGCGGAACATCTGGGGTTGGGGGCAGGAGCGACGAGCAGTACTTC. Translating gives CASSGTSGVGGRSDEQYF.

This chain uses TRBV7-2 with TRBJ1-4; D is perhaps TRBD1 (6 bases). With 2 bases removed from V and 7 bases from J, the gap between germline ends came to 20 bases. There are 17 residues in the CDR3. Germline CDR1 SGHTA, CDR2 FQGNSA. The DNA of the CDR3 is TGTGCCAGCAGCTTATTAAGACGTACAGGGATGGTTGAAAAACTGTTTTTT. Protein product: CASSLLRRTGMVEKLFF.

This chain uses TRBV7-9 with TRBJ2-7; a weak D match, TRBD2 (5 bases). Germline V lookup: CDR1 SEHNR, CDR2 FQNEAQ (reference sequence). The CDR3 loop spans 15 amino acids. V lost 6 bases and J 1 base, leaving 16 bases between the germline ends. CDR3 amino acids: CASSSRGDGSYEQYF. The DNA of the CDR3 is TGTGCCAGCAGTTCCCGGGGAGATGGGTCCTACGAGCAGTACTTC.

J is TRBJ1-4 and V is TRBV28; D may be TRBD1 (6 bases). With 4 bases removed from V and 8 bases from J, the gap between germline ends came to 17 bases. Germline V gene lookup returns CDR1 MDHEN and CDR2 SYDVKM. The CDR3 contains 15 residues. The CDR3 coding sequence is TGTGCCAGCAGTTCTGGGACAAATAGTGGGGAAAAACTGTTTTTT. Translated, it gives CASSSGTNSGEKLFF.

V and J are TRBV4-2 and TRBJ2-7, with 10 bases lining up with TRBD2. V shed 0 bases, J shed 1 base, and the junction held 6 bases outside the gene matches. Germline-derived CDR1 and CDR2 are LGHNA and YNFKEQ. This CDR3 has 17 residues. The CDR3 loop is CASSQDSAGGGSYEQYF. CDR3 sequence (DNA): TGTGCCAGCAGCCAAGACTCAGCGGGAGGGGGATCCTACGAGCAGTACTTC.

This chain uses TRBV29-1 with TRBJ1-1; no clear D. This CDR3 spans 13 amino acids. V lost 7 bases and J 7 bases, leaving 19 bases between the germline ends. The germline V gene encodes CDR1 SQVTM and CDR2 ANQGSEA. The CDR3 here is CSAQPRSRGEAFF. As DNA, the CDR3 is TGCAGCGCCCAACCCAGGTCCCGGGGTGAAGCTTTCTTT.

The V gene is TRBV28, the J gene TRBJ1-3; possibly TRBD1 for D (5 bases). Germline V gene sequence: CDR1 MDHEN, CDR2 SYDVKM. With 8 bases removed from V and 0 bases from J, the gap between germline ends came to 14 bases. The CDR3 is made up of 15 amino acids. The CDR3 nucleotides read TGTGCCAGCGGAGGGACGGGACTCTCTGGAAACACCATATATTTT. This sequence encodes CASGGTGLSGNTIYF.

The chain is built from TRBV30 and TRBJ1-2; tentative D call: TRBD1 (5 bases). Germline V gene lookup returns CDR1 GTSNPN and CDR2 SVGIG (reference sequence). The V and J ends lost 5 bases and 8 bases respectively, with 18 bases between them. The CDR3 totals 13 residues. The CDR3 DNA follows: TGTGCCTGGTCCCTTCAACTAAGGGGAGGCTACACCTTC. It translates to CAWSLQLRGGYTF.

The chain recombines TRBV5-1 with TRBJ2-1; 10 bases agree with TRBD2. Per the germline V gene, CDR1 is SGHRS and CDR2 is YFSETQ. V lost 0 bases, J lost 9 bases, and 6 bases stayed unmatched. The CDR3 has 15 amino acids. CDR3 sequence reads: CASSLVLAGAGEQFF. The CDR3 nucleotides are TGCGCCAGCAGCTTGGTTCTAGCGGGGGCGGGTGAGCAGTTCTTC.

The V call is TRBV11-2, the J call TRBJ2-3, with 7 bases matching TRBD1. Losses at the gene ends were 3 bases for V and 8 bases for J; bases not matched to a gene: 11. This CDR3 has 15 amino acids. The germline V gene has CDR1 SGHAT and CDR2 FQNNGV. CDR3 sequence reads: CASSFDRVLDGTQYF. The CDR3 DNA is TGTGCCAGCAGCTTCGACAGGGTGCTCGATGGTACGCAGTATTTT. Filled out from reference TRBV11-2 and TRBJ2-3, the complete variable domain reads EAGVAQSPRYKIIEKRQSVAFWCNPISGHATLYWYQQILGQGPKLLIQFQNNGVVDDSQLPKDRFSAERLKGVDSTLKIQPAKLEDSAVYLCASSFDRVLDGTQYFGPGTRLTVL.

V is TRBV6-5 and J is TRBJ2-3; tentative D call: TRBD2 (5 bases). CDR3 length equals 15 residues. V was trimmed by 7 bases and J by 1 base, leaving 15 bases between them. Germline V lookup: CDR1 MNHEY, CDR2 SVGAGI. In nucleotides, the CDR3 is TGTGCCAGCACCCCCCAGCCGAGGGGCACAGATACGCAGTATTTT. Amino acids: CASTPQPRGTDTQYF.

V usage is TRBV6-6 and J usage is TRBJ1-5, with TRBD1 as a possible D gene (6 bases). The CDR3 consists of 16 residues. Trimming removed 2 bases at V and 3 bases at J, with 14 bases between. Germline CDR1 and CDR2: MNHNY and SVGAGI (reference sequence). CDR3 sequence: CASSYGLQGTNQPQHF. For the CDR3, the DNA is TGTGCCAGCAGTTACGGGCTTCAGGGGACCAATCAGCCCCAGCATTTT.

V gene TRBV6-2 or TRBV6-3 combines with J gene TRBJ2-1; tentative D call: TRBD1 (5 bases). This CDR3 spans 15 amino acids. Per germline, CDR1 MNHEY and CDR2 SVGEGT. V gave up 6 bases and J gave up 6 bases, with 18 bases separating them. The CDR3 coding sequence is TGTGCCAGCAGCCAGTCTATAGGGGATGGCAATGAGCAGTTCTTC. This translates into CASSQSIGDGNEQFF.

This chain links TRBV6-2 or TRBV6-3 with TRBJ2-3; D is perhaps TRBD2 (5 bases). The germline gives CDR1 MNHEY, CDR2 SVGEGT. V was trimmed by 4 bases and J by 6 bases, leaving 17 bases between them. The CDR3 covers 15 residues. In DNA form, the CDR3 reads TGTGCCAGCAGTTCCAACGGGATTTATGGCGATACGCAGTATTTT. This codes for CASSSNGIYGDTQYF.

The genes are TRBV12-3 or TRBV12-4 and TRBJ1-2; TRBD1 is a possible D gene (6 bases). This CDR3 contains 13 residues. Trimming left V 1 base short and J 3 bases short, with 6 bases between. CDR3 amino acids: CASSLGQDYGYTF. CDR3 bases: TGTGCCAGCAGTTTAGGACAGGACTATGGCTACACCTTC.

The chain links TRBV7-2 to TRBJ2-7; TRBD2 might be the D (5 bases). V was trimmed by 1 base and J by 1 base, leaving 14 bases between them. The CDR3 loop spans 16 amino acids. Germline lookup yields CDR1 SGHTA and CDR2 FQGNSA. CDR3 residues: CASSLGGLGGSYEQYF. The CDR3 DNA reads as TGTGCCAGCAGCTTAGGAGGGTTAGGCGGGTCCTACGAGCAGTACTTC.

The chain joins TRBV19 to TRBJ1-5, with a possible D match to TRBD1 (5 bases). V dropped 4 bases and J dropped 0 bases, with 10 bases sitting between them. Germline V lookup: CDR1 LNHDA, CDR2 SQIVND (reference sequence). CDR3 length: 15 residues. CDR3: CASSTTVNSNQPQHF. The CDR3 nucleotides are TGTGCCAGTAGTACGACAGTTAATAGCAATCAGCCCCAGCATTTT.

The J gene is TRBJ1-2, the V gene TRBV24-1, with 7 bases matching TRBD1. Germline-derived CDR1 and CDR2 are KGHDR and SFDVKD. Trimming removed 6 bases from V and 5 bases from J; junction bases left unmatched: 11. The length of the CDR3 is 15 residues. The CDR3 nucleotides are TGTGCCACCAGTCCACAACCCGGGACAGAGTATGGCTACACCTTC. Translation gives CATSPQPGTEYGYTF.

This sequence joins TRBV4-1 and TRBJ1-1, with a weak D call TRBD1 (6 bases). Trimming stripped 6 bases from V and 3 bases from J, with 8 bases between. This CDR3 comprises 12 residues. CDR1 and CDR2 (germline): MGHRA, YSYEKL. The CDR3 coding sequence is TGCGCCAGCAGACAGGGATACACTGAAGCTTTCTTT. This encodes CASRQGYTEAFF.